This record covers a single TCR beta chain. This clone was seen a few times. Its cognate antigen has yet to be identified. No base-level quality is on record; no much larger clone is a single base apart. The cohort comprised hundreds of healthy bone marrow donors. At the time of sampling, all cohort members were nominally healthy, though unrecorded immune exposures were likely present. The donor tested CMV seronegative and was one of the 352 seronegative cohort members. Every donor gave a peripheral blood sample, and the peripheral blood mononuclear cells from that sample were used for TCR beta sequencing. The Qiagen DNeasy Blood Extraction Kit was used to extract genomic DNA from the blood cell samples. Libraries were built with the immunoSEQ multiplex PCR assay. For the multiplex PCR, a mixture combining 60 forward primers for TCR Vbeta segments and 13 reverse primers for TCR Jbeta segments was used. Amplification of the CDR3 region of rearranged TCR beta genes was performed with a multiplex PCR assay on genomic DNA. The Illumina HiSeq System was used to sequence the amplified TCR beta libraries as 87-base-pair reads. Per the original workflow: A later analysis tallied tens of millions of unique TCR beta chains across the 666 repertoires, and around 9.9 million of those chains were shared by two or more donors. Raw reads were error-corrected and collapsed into unique sequences by a nearest-neighbor algorithm in which closely related sequences were merged to remove PCR and sequencing errors. Alignment of CDR3 sequences to IMGT reference sequences was used to assign V, D and J gene segments. For a sequence to be retained, at least a six-nucleotide match to both a V gene segment and a J gene segment was required. Rearrangements were called productive when the CDR3 lacked stop codons and stayed in frame with V and J; all others were non-productive. CDR3 was defined by IMGT convention, running from the second conserved V-encoded cysteine to the conserved J-encoded phenylalanine. Sequences without an unambiguous match to a single V gene segment were excluded from the earlier analysis of approximately 600 of the donors. In an earlier analysis of more than 500 of the donors, a V segment was called functional when productive rearrangements were above 56.7%, and segregating when the standard deviation between donors exceeded 5%. A statistical classification framework was developed to diagnose cytomegalovirus status using the catalog of TCR beta chain sequences. V and J gene assignment, in a later analysis, came from comparing TCR nucleotide sequences with IMGT/GENE-DB human TR gene sequences. A later analysis assigned CDR3 sequences and most-parsimonious VDJ recombination scenarios with the TCRdist pipeline. In a later analysis, each TCR beta chain was defined by its CDR3 amino acid sequence together with its V-gene family, and reads without a unique V-gene family were excluded. To address suspected cross-contamination and a sequencing artifact, a later analysis removed several hundred highly shared, low-generation-probability nucleotide sequences. In a later analysis, a clonal expansion index was calculated for each public chain from normalized within-repertoire ranks of inferred template counts. In a later analysis, generation probabilities were computed using a VDJ recombination model fitted to out-of-frame rearrangements, and the results were checked against IGoR. In a later analysis, TCR-TCR, TCR-HLA and TCR-CMV co-occurrence was scored with hypergeometric tests, and a repertoire-size bias correction was applied to TCR pairs. To estimate false discovery rates, a later analysis permuted the HLA or CMV assignments 20 times. In a later analysis, co-occurring TCRs were grouped with DBSCAN, and TCRdist sequence similarity was added when clustering was performed within HLA-allele-positive subsets. Repertoires with fewer than 30,000 or more than 120,000 public chains were left out of co-occurrence clustering, as were about 5 repertoires with anomalous nucleotide sharing. This immuneACCESS table, as held by TCRdb, lists in-frame sequences with V and J called but not all clones. Of the missing ones, under half trace to an unresolved V gene in checked studies; the others have no known cause. V, J and clone size were drawn from that table, and D and trimming were deduced from the DNA. This sample holds tens of thousands of clones; 60% to 85% were observed only once. Of the sample, 4% to 5.5% is held by the ten largest clones.

CDR1 and CDR2 were assigned from the germline V gene as MGHRA and YSYEKL. V ends up 4 bases short and J 0 bases short, with an unmatched junction base count of 6. The CDR3 has 19 amino acids, counting the end cysteine and phenylalanine. Of the read, only the CDR3 DNA is kept; its 57 bases are in frame from base 1. These data come from a study of cytomegalovirus exposure and HLA in healthy donors (dated by TCRdb to the late 2010s). Regarding the study in general: According to an earlier analysis of 587 of the donors, 200 million or so T cells yielded roughly 100 million unique TCR beta sequences and 276 Gb of sequence data. About 330 gigabases of sequencing data and around 88 million unique TCR sequences made up an early release that covered approximately 620 HLA-typed donors. Of the 300 to 400 genotyped donors, over 70% fell in the genetic ancestry cluster associated with self-reported Caucasian donors. The aim of the study was to test whether cataloging public T cell receptors could identify signatures of past pathogen exposure. Using immunosequencing, the study profiled T cell repertoires from 666 subjects and related those repertoires to cytomegalovirus serostatus. A separate validation cohort of 90 to 150 different subjects was used in addition to the 666-subject first cohort. To predict cytomegalovirus infection status, the study combined high-throughput TCR immunosequencing, statistical association of individual TCRs with disease status, and machine learning. In a later analysis, previously published TCR beta repertoires from 670 or so donors were re-analyzed and high-resolution HLA genotyping was added so that TCR occurrence patterns could be studied. Rather than drawing on any new phenotypic data, the later analysis identified candidate immune exposures from TCR beta sequences and the way those sequences occurred across donors. To decide whether each TCR beta V gene segment behaved as functional or pseudogenic, an earlier analysis of some 580 of the donors relied on high-throughput TCR beta sequencing. Alongside the repertoire data, information on donor age, sex, ethnicity and CMV serostatus was compiled. Genome-wide SNP genotypes for about 65% of the roughly 700 donors were used in a later genetic analysis, which treated that subset as a discovery cohort. All discovery cohort repertoires had been generated using a single sequencing platform. HLA typing covered class I and class II loci at four-digit resolution. The number of typed donors differed by locus: 629-630 for A, B, C, DRB1 and DQB1; roughly 510 for DQA1; approximately 600 for DPA1; and 400 to 480 for DPB1. Several DR-DQ haplotypes were handled as single units for association and clustering because linkage in the cohort was strong. Across 300 to 400 genotyped donors of the cohort, an average of roughly 200,000 unique TCR beta nucleotide sequences per donor were sequenced, and roughly a sixth of those sequences were non-productive.

Overall study results and their limits: When HLA alleles, especially DR and DQ, strongly co-occurred, TCR associations were difficult to assign to individual alleles. Roughly uniform sequencing depth across donors was assumed in presence/absence analyses, although this assumption may not hold. While some public TCRs were present in many individuals, most TCR sequences turned up only very rarely across donors. In a later analysis, most CMV-associated TCR beta chains were found to appear HLA-restricted, with HLA associations seemingly driven largely by CMV exposure. The study gave a list of over 150 TCR beta chains associated with cytomegalovirus. In a later genetic analysis, a missense DCLRE1C variant was associated with V-gene and J-gene trimming of TCR beta chains, and the association was replicated in an independent cohort. Correlated functional status among segregating V segments might be attributable to linkage disequilibrium, but an unknown experimental factor could not be ruled out. Because HLA typing was unavailable for some donors at each locus, only the typed subset was used in association tests. For the cohort, immune exposure information was limited to CMV serostatus. The authors suggested that the approach could potentially be extended to other disease states and immunological phenotypes. The cohort was sequenced for TCR beta chains only, and without alpha or paired-chain data the features that could be detected were limited. Cytomegalovirus status was reported to be diagnosed by the classifier with high specificity and sensitivity in both the original and validation cohorts. Specific HLA alleles were associated with 16,951 TCR beta sequences at a false discovery rate of 0.05 in a later analysis. Because counts were too low, around 18 rarely observed V segments, including chromosome 9 orphons, were left out of the earlier analysis of 500 to 650 of the donors. A further reported finding was that TCR beta sequences accurately predicted the HLA-A and HLA-B alleles for most subjects in the first cohort. In a later genetic analysis, fewer N-insertions in productive TCRs were reported among donors in an Asian-associated ancestry cluster than the roughly 640-donor mean. According to a later analysis, parvovirus B19, influenza, CMV and Epstein-Barr virus appeared linked to several top co-occurrence clusters. In an earlier analysis of some 500 of the donors, most TCR beta V segments appeared in productive rearrangements about 87% or about 30% of the time, broadly matching IMGT annotations. Some IMGT-functional V segments, including TRBV6-2 and TRBV6-3, could not be told apart with the 87-base-pair reads, so those segments were excluded. The sequencing pipeline was judged likely to have produced a cluster of highly shared sequence variants as a technical artifact. A few of the identified cytomegalovirus-associated TCR beta chains were confirmed in vitro to be specific for cytomegalovirus antigens. Compared with equally common non-associated chains, HLA-associated TCR beta chains in a later analysis were more clonally expanded and had lower generation probabilities. In a later analysis, the rate of TCR association differed among HLA loci, with DRB1 alleles having the most associated TCRs and HLA-C alleles having the fewest.

The V gene is TRBV4-1 and the J gene is TRBJ2-6, with 13 bases in between that match TRBD2. The TCR was taken from a man aged 35 to 55 in good health and CMV-seronegative. The sequencing input was PBMCs. Read as DNA, the sequence is TGCGCCAGCAGCCTTCTACTAGCGGGAGGGGGCTCTGGGGCCAACGTCCTGACTTTC. Its translation is CASSLLLAGGGSGANVLTF.